This TCR beta chain was obtained from a study of shared clonotypes between healthy human individuals. Study results and limitations: Estimated clonotype richness was generally higher in naive than memory subsets.

The CDR3 loop spans 13 amino acids. In germline, CDR1 is WSHSY, CDR2 SAAADI. V was pared by 5 bases and J by 4 bases, with 9 bases between. Turning to this clone: Its antigen remains unknown.

Free of recent acute infections or vaccinations, the donors were healthy HIV-negative adults. TCRdb keeps only in-frame clones here, not all; method: immunoSEQ multiplex PCR. The repertoire holds 2 million to 2.5 million clones, with 90% to 95% as singletons. The receptor was isolated from a man aged 18 to 35 in good health. Sequenced input: naive CD4+ T cells sorted from blood. The subset was: CD45RA+ positively selected. The chain joins TRBV10-2 to TRBJ1-5; D gene ambiguous. CDR3 region: CASSLGINQPQHF. DNA for the CDR3: TGCGCCAGCAGTCTGGGGATTAATCAGCCCCAGCATTTT.